This T cell receptor beta chain was sequenced in a study of blood T cell repertoires in COVID-19. Study overall: Researchers got acute and convalescent COVID-19 samples from the United States, Italy and Spain. PBMCs, B-cell-depleted T cells, or T cells were the source of the cDNA or gDNA that made up the material.

During active infection, Seattle patients enrolled and were then monitored through disease. Original processing notes: Estimation of nucleated cell counts was performed using reference gene primer amplification. Clones were sequenced by immunoSEQ multiplex PCR, and TCRdb holds only the in-frame ones, with some missing. That table is the source of V, J and clone size, and D and trimming were worked out from the DNA. The profile shows around 250,000 clones, 86% of them singletons. Trimming stripped 4 bases from V and 0 bases from J, with 12 bases between. Germline assignment: CDR1 SGHVS and CDR2 FQNEAQ. This CDR3 has 15 residues.

The TCR originated in a woman of 80 years or more with COVID-19, enrolled during active disease. This chain links TRBV7-8 with TRBJ1-2, with D perhaps matching TRBD1 (6 bases). Source material: peripheral blood. The DNA for the CDR3 is TGTGCCAGCAGCTCTATCGGACAGACTAACTATGGCTACACCTTC. Amino acid sequence: CASSSIGQTNYGYTF.